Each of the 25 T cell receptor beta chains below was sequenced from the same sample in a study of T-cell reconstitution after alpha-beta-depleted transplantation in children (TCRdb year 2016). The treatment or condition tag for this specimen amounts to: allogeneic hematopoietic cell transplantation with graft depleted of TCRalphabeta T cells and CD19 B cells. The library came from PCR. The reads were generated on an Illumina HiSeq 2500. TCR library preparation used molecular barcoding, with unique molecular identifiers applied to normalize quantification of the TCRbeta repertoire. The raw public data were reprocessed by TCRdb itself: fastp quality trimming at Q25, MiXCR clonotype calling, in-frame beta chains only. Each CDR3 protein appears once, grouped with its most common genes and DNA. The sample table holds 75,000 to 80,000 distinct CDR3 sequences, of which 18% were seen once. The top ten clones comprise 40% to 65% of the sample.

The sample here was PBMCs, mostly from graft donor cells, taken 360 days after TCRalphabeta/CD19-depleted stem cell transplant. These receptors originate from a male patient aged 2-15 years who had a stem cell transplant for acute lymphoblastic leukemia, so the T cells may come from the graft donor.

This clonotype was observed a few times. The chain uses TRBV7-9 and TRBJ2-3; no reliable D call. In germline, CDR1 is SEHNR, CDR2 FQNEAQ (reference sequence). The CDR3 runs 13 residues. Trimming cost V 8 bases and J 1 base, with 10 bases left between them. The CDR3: CASPLPGTDTQYF. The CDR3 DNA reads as TGTGCCAGCCCTTTACCGGGCACAGATACGCAGTATTTT. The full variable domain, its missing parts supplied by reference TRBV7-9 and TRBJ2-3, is DTGVSQNPRHKITKRGQNVTFRCDPISEHNRLYWYRQTLGQGPEFLTYFQNEAQLEKSRLLSDRFSAERPKGSFSTLEIQRTEQGDSAMYLCASPLPGTDTQYFGPGTRLTVL.

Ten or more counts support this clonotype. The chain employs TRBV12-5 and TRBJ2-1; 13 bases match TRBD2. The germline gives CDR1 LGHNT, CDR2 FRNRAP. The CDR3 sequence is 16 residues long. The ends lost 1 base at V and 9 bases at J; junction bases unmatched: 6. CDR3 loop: CASGLARTSGSPEQFF. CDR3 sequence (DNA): TGTGCTAGTGGTTTGGCCCGGACTAGCGGGAGTCCTGAGCAGTTCTTC.

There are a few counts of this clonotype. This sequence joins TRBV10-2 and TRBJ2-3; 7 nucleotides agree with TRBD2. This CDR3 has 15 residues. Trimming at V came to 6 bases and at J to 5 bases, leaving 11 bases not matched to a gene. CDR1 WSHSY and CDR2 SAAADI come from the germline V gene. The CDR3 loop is CASSSSGTVIDTQYF. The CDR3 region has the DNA TGCGCCAGCAGCAGCAGCGGGACTGTCATAGATACGCAGTATTTT.

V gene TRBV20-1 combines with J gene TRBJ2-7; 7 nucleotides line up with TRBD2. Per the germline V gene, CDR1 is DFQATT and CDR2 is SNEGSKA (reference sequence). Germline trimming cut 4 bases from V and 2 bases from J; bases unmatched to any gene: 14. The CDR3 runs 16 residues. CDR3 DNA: TGCAGTGCTATACAAATGCGGGGAGGGAGGACCTACGAGCAGTACTTC. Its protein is CSAIQMRGGRTYEQYF.

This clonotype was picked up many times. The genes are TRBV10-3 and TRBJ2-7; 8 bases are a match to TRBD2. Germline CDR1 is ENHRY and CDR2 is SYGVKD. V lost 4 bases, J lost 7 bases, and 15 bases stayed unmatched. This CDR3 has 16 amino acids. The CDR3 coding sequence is TGTGCCATCAGTGCTTATCCGGGACTAGAAGGGGGGGAGCAGTACTTC. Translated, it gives CAISAYPGLEGGEQYF.

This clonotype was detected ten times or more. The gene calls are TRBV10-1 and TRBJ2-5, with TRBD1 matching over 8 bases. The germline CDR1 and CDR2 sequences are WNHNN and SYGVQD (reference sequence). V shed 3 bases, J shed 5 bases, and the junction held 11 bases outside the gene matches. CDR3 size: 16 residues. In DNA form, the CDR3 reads TGCGCCAGCAGTGACGGCGGGACAGGCCATGGGGAGACCCAGTACTTC. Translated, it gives CASSDGGTGHGETQYF.

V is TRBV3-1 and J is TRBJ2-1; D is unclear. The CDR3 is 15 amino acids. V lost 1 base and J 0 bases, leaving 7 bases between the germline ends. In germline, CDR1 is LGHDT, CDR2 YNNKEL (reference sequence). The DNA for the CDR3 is TGTGCCAGCAGCCAAGCGATTTACTCCTACAATGAGCAGTTCTTC. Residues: CASSQAIYSYNEQFF.

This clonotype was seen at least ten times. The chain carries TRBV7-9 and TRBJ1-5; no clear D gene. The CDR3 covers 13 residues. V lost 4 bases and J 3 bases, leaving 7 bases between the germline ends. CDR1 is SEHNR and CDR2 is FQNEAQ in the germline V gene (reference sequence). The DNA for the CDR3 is TGTGCCAGCAGCTCGGCGCACAATCAGCCCCAGCATTTT. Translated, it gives CASSSAHNQPQHF.

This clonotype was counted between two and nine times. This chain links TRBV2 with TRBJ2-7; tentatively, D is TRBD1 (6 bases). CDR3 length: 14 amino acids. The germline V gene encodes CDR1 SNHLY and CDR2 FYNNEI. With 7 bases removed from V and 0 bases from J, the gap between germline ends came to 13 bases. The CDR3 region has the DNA TGTGCCAGCATCGCAGGGGCTCCCTCCTACGAGCAGTACTTC. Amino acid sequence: CASIAGAPSYEQYF. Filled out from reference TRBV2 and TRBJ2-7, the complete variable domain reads EPEVTQTPSHQVTQMGQEVILRCVPISNHLYFYWYRQILGQKVEFLVSFYNNEISEKSEIFDDQFSVERPDGSNFTLKIRSTKLEDSAMYFCASIAGAPSYEQYFGPGTRLTVT.

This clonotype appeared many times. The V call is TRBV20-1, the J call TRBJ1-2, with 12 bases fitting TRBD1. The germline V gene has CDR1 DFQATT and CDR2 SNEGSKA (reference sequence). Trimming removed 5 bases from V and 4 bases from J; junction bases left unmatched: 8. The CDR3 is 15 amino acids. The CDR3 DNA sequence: TGCAGTGCTGGGGGACAGGGGGCGCGTAGCTATGGCTACACCTTC. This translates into CSAGGQGARSYGYTF.

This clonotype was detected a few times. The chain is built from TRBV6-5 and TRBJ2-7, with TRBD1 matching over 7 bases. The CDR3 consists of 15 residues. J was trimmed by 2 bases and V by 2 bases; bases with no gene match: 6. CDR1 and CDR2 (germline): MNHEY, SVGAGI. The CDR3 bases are TGTGCCAGCAGTTACCTGGGGACAGTCGCCTACGAGCAGTACTTC. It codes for CASSYLGTVAYEQYF.

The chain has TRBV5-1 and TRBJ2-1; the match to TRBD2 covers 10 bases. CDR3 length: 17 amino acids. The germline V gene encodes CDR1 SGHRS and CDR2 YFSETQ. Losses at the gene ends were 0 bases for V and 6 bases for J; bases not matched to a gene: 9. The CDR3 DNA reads TGCGCCAGCAGCTTGGGGGTACTAGCGGGGAGTGGCAATGAGCAGTTCTTC. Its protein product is CASSLGVLAGSGNEQFF.

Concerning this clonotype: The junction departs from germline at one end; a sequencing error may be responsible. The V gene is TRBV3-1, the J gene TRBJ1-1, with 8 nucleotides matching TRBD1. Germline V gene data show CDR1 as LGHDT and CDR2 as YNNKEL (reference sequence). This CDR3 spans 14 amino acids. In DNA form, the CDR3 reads TGTGCCAGCAGCACGACAGGGGTGAACACTGAAGCTTCCTTT. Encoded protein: CASSTTGVNTEASF.

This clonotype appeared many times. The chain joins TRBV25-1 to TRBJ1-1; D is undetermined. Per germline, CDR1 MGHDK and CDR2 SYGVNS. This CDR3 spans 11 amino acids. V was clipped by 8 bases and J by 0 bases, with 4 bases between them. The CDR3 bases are TGTGCCAGCCAACTGAACACTGAAGCTTTCTTT. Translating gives CASQLNTEAFF.

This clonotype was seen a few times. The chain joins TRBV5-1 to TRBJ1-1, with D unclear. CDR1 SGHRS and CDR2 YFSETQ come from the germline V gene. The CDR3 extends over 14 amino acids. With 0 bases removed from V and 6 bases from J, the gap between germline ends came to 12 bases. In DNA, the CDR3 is TGCGCCAGCAGCTTGGCCGCGGGGTTACCTGAAGCTTTCTTT. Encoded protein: CASSLAAGLPEAFF. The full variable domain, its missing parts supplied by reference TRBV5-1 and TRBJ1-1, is KAGVTQTPRYLIKTRGQQVTLSCSPISGHRSVSWYQQTPGQGLQFLFEYFSETQRNKGNFPGRFSGRQFSNSRSEMNVSTLELGDSALYLCASSLAAGLPEAFFGQGTRLTVV.

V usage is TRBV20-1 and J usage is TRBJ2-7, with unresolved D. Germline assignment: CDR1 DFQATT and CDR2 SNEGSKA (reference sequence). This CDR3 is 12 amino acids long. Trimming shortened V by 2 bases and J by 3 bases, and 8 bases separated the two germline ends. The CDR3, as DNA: TGCAGTGCTAGATTGTCTATCTACGAGCAGTACTTC. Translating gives CSARLSIYEQYF.

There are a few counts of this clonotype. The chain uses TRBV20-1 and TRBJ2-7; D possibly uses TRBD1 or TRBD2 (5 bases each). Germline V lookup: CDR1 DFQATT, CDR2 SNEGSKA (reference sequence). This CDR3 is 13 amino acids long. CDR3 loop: CRPGTAYYYEQYF. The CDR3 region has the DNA TGCAGACCCGGGACGGCATATTACTACGAGCAGTACTTC.

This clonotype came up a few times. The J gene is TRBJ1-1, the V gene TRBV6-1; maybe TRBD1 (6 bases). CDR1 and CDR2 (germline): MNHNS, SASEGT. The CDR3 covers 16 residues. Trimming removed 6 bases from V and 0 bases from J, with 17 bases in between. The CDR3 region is CASRKNHRAMNTEAFF. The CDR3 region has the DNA TGTGCCAGCAGGAAGAACCACAGGGCCATGAACACTGAAGCTTTCTTT.

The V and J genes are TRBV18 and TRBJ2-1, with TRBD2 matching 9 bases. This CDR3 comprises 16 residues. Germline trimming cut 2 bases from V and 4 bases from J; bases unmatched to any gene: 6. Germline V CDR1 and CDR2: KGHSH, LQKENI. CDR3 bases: TGTGCCAGCTCACCAACTAGCGGGCGGGAATACAATGAGCAGTTCTTC. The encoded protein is CASSPTSGREYNEQFF.

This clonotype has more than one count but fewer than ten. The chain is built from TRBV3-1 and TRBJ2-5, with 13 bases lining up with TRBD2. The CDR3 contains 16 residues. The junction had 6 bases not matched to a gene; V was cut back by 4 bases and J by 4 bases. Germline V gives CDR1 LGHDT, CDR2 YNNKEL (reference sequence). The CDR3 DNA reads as TGTGCCAGCAGCCCCCGGACTAGCGGGAGAGGAGAGACCCAGTACTTC. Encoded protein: CASSPRTSGRGETQYF.

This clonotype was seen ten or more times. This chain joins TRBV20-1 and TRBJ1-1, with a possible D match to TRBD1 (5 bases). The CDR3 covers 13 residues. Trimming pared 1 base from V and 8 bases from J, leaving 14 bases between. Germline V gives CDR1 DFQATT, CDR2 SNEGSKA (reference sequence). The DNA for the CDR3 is TGCAGTGCTAGAGGACAGCTACCCCAGGAAGCTTTCTTT. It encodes CSARGQLPQEAFF.

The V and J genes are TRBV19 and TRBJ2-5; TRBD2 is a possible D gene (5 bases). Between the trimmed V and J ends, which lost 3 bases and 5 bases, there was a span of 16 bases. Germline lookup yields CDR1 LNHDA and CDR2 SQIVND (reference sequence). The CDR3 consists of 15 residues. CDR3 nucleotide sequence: TGTGCCAGTAGTATCCTGGGTGAGCGGAGGGAGACCCAGTACTTC. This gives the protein CASSILGERRETQYF.

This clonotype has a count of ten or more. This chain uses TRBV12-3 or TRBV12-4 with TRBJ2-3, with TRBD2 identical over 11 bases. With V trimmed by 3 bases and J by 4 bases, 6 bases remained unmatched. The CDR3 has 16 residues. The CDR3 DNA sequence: TGTGCCAGCAGTTTCCTAGCGGGAGGTCGGGCAGATACGCAGTATTTT. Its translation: CASSFLAGGRADTQYF.

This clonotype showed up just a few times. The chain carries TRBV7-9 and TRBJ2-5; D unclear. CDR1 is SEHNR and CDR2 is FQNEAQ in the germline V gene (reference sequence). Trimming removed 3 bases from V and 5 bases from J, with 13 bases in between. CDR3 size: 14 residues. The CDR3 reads CASSFSTRRETQYF. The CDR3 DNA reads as TGTGCCAGCAGCTTTAGCACTCGACGGGAGACCCAGTACTTC.

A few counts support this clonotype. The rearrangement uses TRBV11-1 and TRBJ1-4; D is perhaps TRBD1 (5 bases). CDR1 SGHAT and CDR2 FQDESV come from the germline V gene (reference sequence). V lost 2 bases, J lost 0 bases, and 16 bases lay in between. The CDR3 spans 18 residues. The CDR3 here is CASSLRWSATATNEKLFF. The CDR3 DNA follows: TGTGCCAGCAGCTTACGCTGGTCTGCGACAGCAACTAATGAAAAACTGTTTTTT.